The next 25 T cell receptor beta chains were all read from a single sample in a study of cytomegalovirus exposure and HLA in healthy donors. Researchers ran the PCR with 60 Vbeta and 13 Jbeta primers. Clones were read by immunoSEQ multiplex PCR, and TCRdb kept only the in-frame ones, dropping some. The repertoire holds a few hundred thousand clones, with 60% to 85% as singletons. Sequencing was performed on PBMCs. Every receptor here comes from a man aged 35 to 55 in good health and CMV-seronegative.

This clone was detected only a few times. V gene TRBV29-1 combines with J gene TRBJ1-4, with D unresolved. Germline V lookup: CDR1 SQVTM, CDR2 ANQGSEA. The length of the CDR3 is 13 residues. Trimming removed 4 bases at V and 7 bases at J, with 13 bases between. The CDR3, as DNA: TGCAGCGTTGTCCGAAGAGTCGGTGAAAAACTGTTTTTT. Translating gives CSVVRRVGEKLFF.

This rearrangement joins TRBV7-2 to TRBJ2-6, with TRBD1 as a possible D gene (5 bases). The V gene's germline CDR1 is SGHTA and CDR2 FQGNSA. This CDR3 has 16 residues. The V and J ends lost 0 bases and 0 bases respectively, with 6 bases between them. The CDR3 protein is CASSLARDSGANVLTF. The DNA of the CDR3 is TGTGCCAGCAGCTTAGCCAGGGACTCTGGGGCCAACGTCCTGACTTTC.

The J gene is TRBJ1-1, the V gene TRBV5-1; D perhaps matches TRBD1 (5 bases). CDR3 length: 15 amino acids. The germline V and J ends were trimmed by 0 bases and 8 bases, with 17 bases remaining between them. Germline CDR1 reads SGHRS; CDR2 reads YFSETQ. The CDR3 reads CASSLGGIGGLEAFF. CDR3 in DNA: TGCGCCAGCAGCTTGGGGGGAATCGGGGGACTCGAAGCTTTCTTT.

Written as DNA, the CDR3 is TGTGCCAGCAGCGCGGACTTGGTGGGTTACGAGCAGTACTTC. This gives the protein CASSADLVGYEQYF. J is TRBJ2-7 and V is TRBV4-2, with D perhaps TRBD2 (5 bases). The CDR3 is 14 residues long. Germline-derived CDR1 and CDR2 are LGHNA and YNFKEQ. V was shortened by 5 bases and J by 4 bases, with 15 bases between the two germline ends.

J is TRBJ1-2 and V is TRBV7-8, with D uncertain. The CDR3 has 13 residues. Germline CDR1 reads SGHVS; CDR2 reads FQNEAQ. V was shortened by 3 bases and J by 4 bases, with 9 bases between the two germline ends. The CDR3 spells CASSFTEGYGYTF. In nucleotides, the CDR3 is TGTGCCAGCAGCTTTACGGAGGGCTATGGCTACACCTTC.

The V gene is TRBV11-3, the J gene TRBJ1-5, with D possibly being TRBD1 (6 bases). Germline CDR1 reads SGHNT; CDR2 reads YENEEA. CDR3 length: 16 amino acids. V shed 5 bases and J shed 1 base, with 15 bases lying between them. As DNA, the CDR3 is TGTGCCAGCAGCCTAGGGGACACCGGAAGCAATCAGCCCCAGCATTTT. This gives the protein CASSLGDTGSNQPQHF.

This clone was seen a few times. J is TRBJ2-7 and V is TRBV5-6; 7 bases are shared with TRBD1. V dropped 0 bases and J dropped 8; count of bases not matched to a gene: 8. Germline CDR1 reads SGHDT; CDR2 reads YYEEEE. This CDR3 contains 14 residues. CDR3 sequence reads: CASSLGDRGIKQYF. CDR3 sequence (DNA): TGTGCCAGCAGCTTGGGGGACAGAGGCATCAAGCAGTACTTC. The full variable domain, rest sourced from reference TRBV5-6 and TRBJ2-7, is DAGVTQSPTHLIKTRGQQVTLRCSPKSGHDTVSWYQQALGQGPQFIFQYYEEEERQRGNFPDRFSGHQFPNYSSELNVNALLLGDSALYLCASSLGDRGIKQYFGPGTRLTVT.

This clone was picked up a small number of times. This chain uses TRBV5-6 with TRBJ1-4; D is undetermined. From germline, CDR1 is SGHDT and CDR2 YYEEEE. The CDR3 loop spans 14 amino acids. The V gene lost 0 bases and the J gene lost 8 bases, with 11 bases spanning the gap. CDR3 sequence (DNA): TGTGCCAGCAGCTTGGTGTCGGGAGGCGAAAAACTGTTTTTT. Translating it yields CASSLVSGGEKLFF.

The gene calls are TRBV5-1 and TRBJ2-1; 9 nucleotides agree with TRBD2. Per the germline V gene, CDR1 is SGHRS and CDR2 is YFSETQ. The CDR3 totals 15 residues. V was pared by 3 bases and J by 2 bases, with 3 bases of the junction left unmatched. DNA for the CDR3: TGCGCCAGCAGCTCCAGCGGGGGGACCTACAATGAGCAGTTCTTC. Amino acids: CASSSSGGTYNEQFF.

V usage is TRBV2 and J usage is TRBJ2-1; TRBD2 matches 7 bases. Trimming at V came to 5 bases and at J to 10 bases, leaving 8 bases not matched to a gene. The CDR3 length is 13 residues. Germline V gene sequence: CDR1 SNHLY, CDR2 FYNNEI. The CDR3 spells CASSPGLPGEQFF. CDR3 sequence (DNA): TGTGCCAGCAGTCCGGGACTACCGGGGGAGCAGTTCTTC. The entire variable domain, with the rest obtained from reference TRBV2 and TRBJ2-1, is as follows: EPEVTQTPSHQVTQMGQEVILRCVPISNHLYFYWYRQILGQKVEFLVSFYNNEISEKSEIFDDQFSVERPDGSNFTLKIRSTKLEDSAMYFCASSPGLPGEQFFGPGTRLTVL.

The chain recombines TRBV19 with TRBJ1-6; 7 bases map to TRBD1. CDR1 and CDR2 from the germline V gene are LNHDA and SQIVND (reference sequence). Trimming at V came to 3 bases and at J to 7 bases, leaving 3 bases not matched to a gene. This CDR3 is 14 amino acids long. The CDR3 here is CASSMAGGNSPLHF. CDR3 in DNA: TGTGCCAGTAGTATGGCAGGGGGGAATTCACCCCTCCACTTT.

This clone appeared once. In DNA, the CDR3 is TGTGCTTTCGGACAGACGCACTCTGGAAACACCATATATTTT. Translation gives CAFGQTHSGNTIYF. The rearrangement joins TRBV30 to TRBJ1-3; the D gene is possibly TRBD1 (6 bases). The germline V gene has CDR1 GTSNPN and CDR2 SVGIG (reference sequence). The CDR3 extends over 14 amino acids.

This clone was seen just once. For the CDR3, the DNA is TGTGCCAGCAGCCCGGGGACTAGCGGGGCTTACGAGCAGTACTTC. Amino acid sequence: CASSPGTSGAYEQYF. V and J are TRBV13 and TRBJ2-7, with 13 bases matching TRBD2. Germline V gene sequence: CDR1 PRHDT, CDR2 FYEKMQ (reference sequence). The CDR3 spans 15 residues. The junction had 5 bases not matched to a gene; V was cut back by 5 bases and J by 4 bases. Complete variable domain (other parts from reference TRBV13 and TRBJ2-7): AAGVIQSPRHLIKEKRETATLKCYPIPRHDTVYWYQQGPGQDPQFLISFYEKMQSDKGSIPDRFSAQQFSDYHSELNMSSLELGDSALYFCASSPGTSGAYEQYFGPGTRLTVT.

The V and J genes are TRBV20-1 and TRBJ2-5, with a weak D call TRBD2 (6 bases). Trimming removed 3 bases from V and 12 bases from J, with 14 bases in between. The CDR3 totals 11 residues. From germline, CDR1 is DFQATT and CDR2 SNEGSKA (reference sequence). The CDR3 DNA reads TGCAGTGCTAGGGACGGGGGTTCGGAGTACTTC. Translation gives CSARDGGSEYF.

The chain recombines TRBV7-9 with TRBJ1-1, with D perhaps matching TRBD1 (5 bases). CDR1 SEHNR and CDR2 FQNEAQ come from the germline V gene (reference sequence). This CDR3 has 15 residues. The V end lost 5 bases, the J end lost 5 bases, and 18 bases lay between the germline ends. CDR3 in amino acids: CASSPRGREVTEAFF. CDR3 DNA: TGTGCCAGCAGCCCCCGGGGCAGGGAGGTGACTGAAGCTTTCTTT.

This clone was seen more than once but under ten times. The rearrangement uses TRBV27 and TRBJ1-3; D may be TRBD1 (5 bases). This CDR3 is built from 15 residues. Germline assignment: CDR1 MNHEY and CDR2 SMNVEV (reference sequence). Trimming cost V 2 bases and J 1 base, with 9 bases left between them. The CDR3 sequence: CASSLQGRSGNTIYF. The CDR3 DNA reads TGTGCCAGCAGTTTACAGGGAAGGTCTGGAAACACCATATATTTT.

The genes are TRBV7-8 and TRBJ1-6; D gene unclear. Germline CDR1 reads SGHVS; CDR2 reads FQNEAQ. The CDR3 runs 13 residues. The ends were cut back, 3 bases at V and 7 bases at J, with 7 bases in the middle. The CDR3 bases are TGTGCCAGCAGCTTCGACGGGAATTCACCCCTCCACTTT. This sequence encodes CASSFDGNSPLHF.

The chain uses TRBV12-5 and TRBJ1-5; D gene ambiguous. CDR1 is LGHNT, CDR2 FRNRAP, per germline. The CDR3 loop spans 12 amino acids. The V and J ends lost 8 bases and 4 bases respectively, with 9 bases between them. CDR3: CASSAENQPQHF. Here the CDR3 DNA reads TGTGCTAGTAGTGCGGAAAATCAGCCCCAGCATTTT.

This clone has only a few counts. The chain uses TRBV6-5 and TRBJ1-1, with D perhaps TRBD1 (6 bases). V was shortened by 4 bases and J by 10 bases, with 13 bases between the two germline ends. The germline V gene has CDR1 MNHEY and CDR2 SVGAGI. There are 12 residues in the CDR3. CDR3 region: CASSSQGSGAFF. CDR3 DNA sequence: TGTGCCAGCAGTTCACAGGGTTCTGGAGCTTTCTTT.

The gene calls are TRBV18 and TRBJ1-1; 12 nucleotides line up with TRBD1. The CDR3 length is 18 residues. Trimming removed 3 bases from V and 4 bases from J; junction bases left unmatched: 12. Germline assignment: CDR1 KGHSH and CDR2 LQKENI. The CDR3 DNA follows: TGTGCCAGCTCACCGAAGTCCCGGGACAGGGGGCTGAGCACTGAAGCTTTCTTT. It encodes CASSPKSRDRGLSTEAFF.

CDR3 region: CATSRERGRNTIYF. In DNA form, the CDR3 reads TGTGCCACCAGCAGAGAAAGAGGCCGAAACACCATATATTTT. The chain recombines TRBV15 with TRBJ1-3; the D is unclear. Per germline, CDR1 LNHNV and CDR2 YYDKDF (reference sequence). Trimming cost V 0 bases and J 5 bases, with 8 bases left between them. The CDR3 runs 14 residues.

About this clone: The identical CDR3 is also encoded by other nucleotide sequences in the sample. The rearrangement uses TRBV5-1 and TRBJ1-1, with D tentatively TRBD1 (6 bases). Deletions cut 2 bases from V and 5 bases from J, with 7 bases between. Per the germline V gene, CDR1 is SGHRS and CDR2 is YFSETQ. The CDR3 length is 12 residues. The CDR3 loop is CASSFTGTEAFF. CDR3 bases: TGCGCCAGCAGCTTCACAGGGACTGAAGCTTTCTTT.

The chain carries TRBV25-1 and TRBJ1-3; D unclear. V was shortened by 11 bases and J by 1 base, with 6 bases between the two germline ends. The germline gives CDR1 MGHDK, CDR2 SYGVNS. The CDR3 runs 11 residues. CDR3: CASGSGNTIYF. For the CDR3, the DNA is TGTGCCTCGGGTTCTGGAAACACCATATATTTT.

The CDR3 loop is CATRRVGTDTQYF. CDR3 DNA: TGCGCCACCCGCAGGGTCGGGACAGATACGCAGTATTTT. The V gene is TRBV5-1, the J gene TRBJ2-3, with D possibly being TRBD1 (5 bases). V dropped 9 bases and J dropped 3 bases, with 14 bases sitting between them. Germline CDR1 reads SGHRS; CDR2 reads YFSETQ. The CDR3 runs 13 residues.

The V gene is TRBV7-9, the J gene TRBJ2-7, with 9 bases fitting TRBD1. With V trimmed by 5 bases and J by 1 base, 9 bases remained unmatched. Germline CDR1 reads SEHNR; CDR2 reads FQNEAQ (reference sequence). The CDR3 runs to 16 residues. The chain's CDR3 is CASSVGWDRDSYEQYF. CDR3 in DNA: TGTGCCAGCAGCGTCGGGTGGGACAGGGATTCCTACGAGCAGTACTTC.